Below are 4 T cell receptor beta chains sequenced from a single sample in a study of cytomegalovirus exposure and HLA in healthy donors. The PCR made use of 60 Vbeta and 13 Jbeta primers. Clones were read by immunoSEQ multiplex PCR, and TCRdb kept only the in-frame ones, dropping some. The table has around 99,000 clones, 73% seen once. The sequenced sample consisted of PBMCs. These receptors all stem from a man aged 25 to 40 in good health and CMV-seronegative.

As for this clone: No conserved phenylalanine or tryptophan ends this CDR3, so it is likely a read error. The chain joins TRBV28 to TRBJ2-7; possible D gene TRBD1, 5 bases. Germline-derived CDR1 and CDR2 are MDHEN and SYDVKM. Between the trimmed V and J ends, which lost 1 base and 6 bases, there was a span of 16 bases. CDR3 size: 15 residues. CDR3 protein: CASSLLASGASEQYL. The DNA for the CDR3 is TGTGCCAGCAGTTTATTGGCCAGTGGGGCTTCCGAGCAGTACCTC.

This chain connects TRBV28 to TRBJ1-4; 9 bases are shared with TRBD1. Germline loops: CDR1 MDHEN, CDR2 SYDVKM. The trim removed 8 bases at V and 6 bases at J, leaving 10 bases unmatched. This CDR3 region has 15 residues. CDR3 sequence (DNA): TGTGCCAGCGGTGTAACCGGGACAGGGTATGAAAAACTGTTTTTT. It encodes CASGVTGTGYEKLFF.

V and J are TRBV5-5 and TRBJ2-2; 9 nucleotides agree with TRBD2. CDR1 and CDR2 from the germline V gene are SGHKS and YYEKEE (reference sequence). This CDR3 has 16 amino acids. V gave up 1 base and J gave up 0 bases; unmatched junction bases: 1. The CDR3 here is CASSLSSGANTGELFF. CDR3 in DNA: TGTGCCAGCAGCTTGTCTAGCGGGGCGAACACCGGGGAGCTGTTTTTT.

The gene calls are TRBV27 and TRBJ2-7; TRBD2 matches at 8 bases. The CDR3 runs 13 residues. V dropped 8 bases and J dropped 3; count of bases not matched to a gene: 6. Germline values: CDR1 MNHEY, CDR2 SMNVEV (reference sequence). CDR3: CASRRGLDYEQYF. DNA of the CDR3: TGTGCCAGCCGAAGGGGACTAGACTACGAGCAGTACTTC.